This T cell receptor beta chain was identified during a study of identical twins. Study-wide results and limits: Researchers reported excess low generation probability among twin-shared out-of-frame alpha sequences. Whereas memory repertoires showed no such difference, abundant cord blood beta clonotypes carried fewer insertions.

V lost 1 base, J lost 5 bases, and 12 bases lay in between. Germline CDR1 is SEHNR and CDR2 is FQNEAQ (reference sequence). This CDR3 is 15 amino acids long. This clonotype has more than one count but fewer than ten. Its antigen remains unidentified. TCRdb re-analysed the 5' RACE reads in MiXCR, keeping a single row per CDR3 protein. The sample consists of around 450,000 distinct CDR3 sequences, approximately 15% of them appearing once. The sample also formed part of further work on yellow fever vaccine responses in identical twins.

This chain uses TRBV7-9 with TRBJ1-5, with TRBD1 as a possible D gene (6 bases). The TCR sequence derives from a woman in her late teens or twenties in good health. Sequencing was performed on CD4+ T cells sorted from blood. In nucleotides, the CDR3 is TGTGCCAGCAGCTTAGATGGGGGGCTCCATCAGCCCCAGCATTTT. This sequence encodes CASSLDGGLHQPQHF.